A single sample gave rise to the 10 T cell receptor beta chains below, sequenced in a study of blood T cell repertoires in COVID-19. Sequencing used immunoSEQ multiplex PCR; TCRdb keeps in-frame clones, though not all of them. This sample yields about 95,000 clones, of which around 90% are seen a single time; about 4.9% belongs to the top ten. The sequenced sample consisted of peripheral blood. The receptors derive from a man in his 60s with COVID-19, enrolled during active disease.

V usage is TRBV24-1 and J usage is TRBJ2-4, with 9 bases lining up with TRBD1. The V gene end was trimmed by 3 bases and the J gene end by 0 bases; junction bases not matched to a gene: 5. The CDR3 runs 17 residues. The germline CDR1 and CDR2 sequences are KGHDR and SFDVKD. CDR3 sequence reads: CATSDAGTGRAKNIQYF. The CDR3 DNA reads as TGTGCCACCAGTGATGCCGGGACAGGGAGAGCCAAAAACATTCAGTACTTC.

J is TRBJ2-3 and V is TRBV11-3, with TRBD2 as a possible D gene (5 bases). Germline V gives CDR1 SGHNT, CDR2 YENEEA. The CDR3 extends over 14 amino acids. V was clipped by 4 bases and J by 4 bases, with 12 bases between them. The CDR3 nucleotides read TGTGCCAGCAGCTCGGACTTCGCCGCAGATACGCAGTATTTT. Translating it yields CASSSDFAADTQYF.

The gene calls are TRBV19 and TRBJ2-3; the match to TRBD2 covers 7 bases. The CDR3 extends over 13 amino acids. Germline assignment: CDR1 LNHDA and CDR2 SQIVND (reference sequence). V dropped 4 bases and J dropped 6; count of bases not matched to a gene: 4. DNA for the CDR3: TGTGCCAGTAGTAGCGGGAGTCGCGATACGCAGTATTTT. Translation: CASSSGSRDTQYF.

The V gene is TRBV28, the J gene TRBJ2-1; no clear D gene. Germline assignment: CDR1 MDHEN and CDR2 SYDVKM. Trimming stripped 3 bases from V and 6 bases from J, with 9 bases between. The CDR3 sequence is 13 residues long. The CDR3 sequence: CASSFYTSNEQFF. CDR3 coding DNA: TGTGCCAGCAGTTTTTACACCTCCAATGAGCAGTTCTTC.

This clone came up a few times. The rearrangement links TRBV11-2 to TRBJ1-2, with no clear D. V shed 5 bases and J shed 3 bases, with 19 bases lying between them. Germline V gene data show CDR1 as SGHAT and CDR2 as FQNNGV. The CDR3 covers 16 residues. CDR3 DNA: TGTGCCAGCAGCATCATGGGTTCCCAAGCGGACTATGGCTACACCTTC. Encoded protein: CASSIMGSQADYGYTF.

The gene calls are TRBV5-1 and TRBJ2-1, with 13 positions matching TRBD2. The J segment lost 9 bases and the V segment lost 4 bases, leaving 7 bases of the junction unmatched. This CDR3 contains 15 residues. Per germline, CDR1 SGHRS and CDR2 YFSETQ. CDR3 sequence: CASSLGTSGMGEQFF. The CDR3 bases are TGCGCCAGCAGCCTCGGGACTAGCGGGATGGGTGAGCAGTTCTTC.

CDR3 bases: TGTGCCAGCAGCCCCGACTTAAATCAGCCCCAGCATTTT. It codes for CASSPDLNQPQHF. V and J are TRBV4-2 and TRBJ1-5; D is undetermined. CDR3 size: 13 residues. CDR1 and CDR2 from the germline V gene are LGHNA and YNFKEQ. Trimming removed 4 bases at V and 4 bases at J, with 8 bases between.

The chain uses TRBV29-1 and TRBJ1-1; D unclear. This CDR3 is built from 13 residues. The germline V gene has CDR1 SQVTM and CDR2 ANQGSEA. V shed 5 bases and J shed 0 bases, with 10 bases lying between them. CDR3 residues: CSVNGFLNTEAFF. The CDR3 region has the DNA TGCAGCGTTAACGGTTTCCTGAACACTGAAGCTTTCTTT.

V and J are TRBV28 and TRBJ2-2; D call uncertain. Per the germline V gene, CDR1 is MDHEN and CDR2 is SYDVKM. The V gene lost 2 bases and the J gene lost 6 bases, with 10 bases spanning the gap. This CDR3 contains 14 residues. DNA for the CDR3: TGTGCCAGCAGTTTAGGGCCCAGTCCCGGGGAGCTGTTTTTT. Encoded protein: CASSLGPSPGELFF. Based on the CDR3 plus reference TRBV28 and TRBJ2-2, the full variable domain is DVKVTQSSRYLVKRTGEKVFLECVQDMDHENMFWYRQDPGLGLRLIYFSYDVKMKEKGDIPEGYSVSREKKERFSLILESASTNQTSMYLCASSLGPSPGELFFGEGSRLTVL.

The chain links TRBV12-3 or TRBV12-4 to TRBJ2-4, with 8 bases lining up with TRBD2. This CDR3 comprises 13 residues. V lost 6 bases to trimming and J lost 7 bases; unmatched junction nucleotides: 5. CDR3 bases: TGTGCCAGCAGCTCGGGAGGGGACAACATTCAGTACTTC. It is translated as CASSSGGDNIQYF.